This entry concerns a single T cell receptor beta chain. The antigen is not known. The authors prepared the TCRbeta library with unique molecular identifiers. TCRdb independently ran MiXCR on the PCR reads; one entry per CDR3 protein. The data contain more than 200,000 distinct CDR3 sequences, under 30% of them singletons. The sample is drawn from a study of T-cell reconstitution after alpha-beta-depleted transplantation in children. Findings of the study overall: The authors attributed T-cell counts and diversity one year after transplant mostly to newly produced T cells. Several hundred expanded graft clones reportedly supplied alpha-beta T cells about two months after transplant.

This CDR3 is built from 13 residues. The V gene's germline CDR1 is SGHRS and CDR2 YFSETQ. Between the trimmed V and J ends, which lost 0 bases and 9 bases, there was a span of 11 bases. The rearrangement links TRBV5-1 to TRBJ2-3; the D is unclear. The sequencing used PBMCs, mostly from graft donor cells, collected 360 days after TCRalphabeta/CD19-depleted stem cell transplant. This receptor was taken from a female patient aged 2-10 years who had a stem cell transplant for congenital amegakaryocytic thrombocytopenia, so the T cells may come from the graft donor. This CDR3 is CASSLAQLDTQYF. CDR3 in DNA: TGCGCCAGCAGCTTGGCCCAGTTGGACACGCAGTATTTT.